The sequence of this T cell receptor (beta chain) was determined in a study of blood T cell repertoires in COVID-19 (TCRdb year 2020). For the study in its entirety: Samples from collaborators originated in the United States, Italy and Spain and spanned both the acute and convalescent phases of COVID-19. The dataset comprised deeply sampled blood TCRbeta repertoires from subjects exposed to, actively infected with, or recovered from COVID-19. Nearly every sample came with metadata listing a de-identified subject ID, COVID-19 status, age in years and sex. HLA class I and class II types, where available, came from metadata supplied by the sample provider rather than from assay-based typing. Samples were obtained from the ongoing ImmuneRACE study (first 160 participants) and from 1,254 subjects provided by 6 global collaborators. The material from the prospective study consisted of cDNA or gDNA derived from T cells, B-cell-depleted T cells, or PBMCs. The repertoires were released in a freely available public database intended as a resource for research on the immune response to SARS-CoV-2. Broad study findings and their caveats: How much clinical and demographic metadata was included differed by source and by participant, and the metadata was provided uncurated.

CDR1 and CDR2 are drawn from the germline V gene: SGHTA, FQGTGA. Relative to germline, V is missing 2 bases and J is missing 9 bases, with 11 bases of the junction outside any gene match. The CDR3 sequence holds 16 residues, the cysteine and phenylalanine included. Just CDR3 DNA is preserved here, 48 bases in frame from base 1. The collaborating institutions used their own protocols to collect whole blood in K2EDTA tubes. Collaborator samples were shipped for TCRbeta analysis as frozen whole blood, isolated PBMCs, or DNA extracted from either sample type. The immunoSEQ Assay, a bias-controlled multiplex PCR, was used to amplify TCRbeta CDR3 regions from genomic DNA. The study's processing was this. Nucleated cell counts per sample were estimated from amplification of reference gene primers within the assay. To quantify the absolute abundance of each unique TCRbeta CDR3 rearrangement, sequence reads were collapsed and filtered. For each sample, productive Simpson clonality was calculated by taking the square root of Simpson's diversity index across productive rearrangements. TCRdb took this table from immuneACCESS and kept in-frame rearrangements with V and J called. Such tables lack part of the clones; where checked against another copy, unresolved V genes explain under half of the gap, and the rest is unexplained. That table gives V, J and clone size, and the DNA gave D and trimming. The sample table records about 280,000 clones; about nine tenths of these occur just once. The ten largest account for about 10% of the sample.

Comments on this clone: Its antigen specificity is not known. There are no base qualities to consult, and no much larger clone falls within one base.

The source is a man aged 35-49 years with active or convalescent COVID-19. The sample was peripheral blood. The chain is encoded by TRBV7-3 joined to TRBJ2-1, with 9 bases matching TRBD1. The CDR3 in this case is CASSLGPGQGESEQFF. In nucleotide form, the sequence is TGTGCCAGCAGCTTAGGCCCGGGACAGGGTGAGAGTGAGCAGTTCTTC.